These T cell receptor beta chains were read from a single sample in a study of blood T cell repertoires in COVID-19. TCRdb's table, derived via immunoSEQ multiplex PCR, lists solely in-frame clones and lacks some. The sample lists around 450,000 clones, about 90% occurring once. Sequencing was carried out using PBMCs or T cells enriched from blood (not recorded which). The receptors were gathered from a young woman who had recovered from COVID-19. CDR3s include the opening cysteine and the closing phenylalanine or tryptophan. Fields, in order: D gene, clone size, V gene, J gene, CDR3 protein, CDR3 DNA. D genes are given only for firm matches. Not every row has a clone size; where given, it reads once, few, many or a size class.

TRBD1	-	TRBV3-1/TRBV3-2	TRBJ2-7	CASSRDRTGNHEYF	TGTGCCAGCAGCCGAGATCGGACAGGGAATCATGAGTACTTC
TRBD2	-	TRBV11-2	TRBJ2-7	CASSRRGGQDEQYF	TGTGCCAGCAGTCGCCGGGGGGGACAAGACGAGCAGTACTTC
-	-	TRBV5-1	TRBJ1-3	CASRQSAGNTIYF	TGCGCCAGTCGACAGTCTGCTGGAAACACCATATATTTT
-	-	TRBV20-1	TRBJ1-5	CSASAGVDQPQHF	TGCAGTGCTAGTGCAGGGGTTGATCAGCCCCAGCATTTT
-	-	TRBV9	TRBJ2-7	CASSVGLARTGYEQYF	TGTGCCAGCAGCGTGGGGCTAGCGAGGACAGGTTACGAGCAGTACTTC
TRBD1	-	TRBV7-9	TRBJ1-2	CASSLDETGRGYTF	TGTGCCAGCAGCTTAGATGAGACAGGGAGAGGCTACACCTTC
TRBD1	-	TRBV18	TRBJ2-5	CASSPGQLLGETQYF	TGTGCCAGCTCACCGGGACAGCTCCTCGGGGAGACCCAGTACTTC
-	-	TRBV4-2	TRBJ1-2	CASSQGGQFYGYTF	TGTGCCAGCAGCCAAGGGGGGCAGTTCTATGGCTACACCTTC
TRBD1	-	TRBV12-5	TRBJ2-1	CASGSGRTGYNEQFF	TGTGCTAGTGGTTCAGGACGGACAGGCTACAATGAGCAGTTCTTC
-	-	TRBV20-1	TRBJ2-5	CSAQNQETQYF	TGCAGTGCCCAGAACCAAGAGACCCAGTACTTC
-	-	TRBV18	TRBJ1-3	CASSMDSGAGNTIYF	TGTGCCAGCTCTATGGACAGCGGGGCTGGAAACACCATATATTTT
-	few	TRBV6-5	TRBJ2-7	CASSPPGGSTYEQYF	TGTGCCAGCAGCCCCCCTGGTGGCAGTACCTACGAGCAGTACTTC
TRBD1	many	TRBV30	TRBJ1-2	CAWTFQRTGGIYGYTF	TGTGCCTGGACGTTTCAACGGACAGGGGGCATCTATGGCTACACCTTC
-	-	TRBV5-1	TRBJ2-2	CASSLGSSGTGELFF	TGCGCCAGCAGCTTAGGGAGCAGTGGCACCGGGGAGCTGTTTTTT
TRBD1	-	TRBV5-1	TRBJ1-6	CASSLARDRSSYNSPLHF	TGCGCCAGCAGCTTGGCACGGGACAGAAGCTCCTATAATTCACCCCTCCACTTT
-	-	TRBV5-1	TRBJ1-1	CASSPPGIGTEAFF	TGCGCCAGCAGCCCCCCAGGGATAGGCACTGAAGCTTTCTTT
TRBD1	-	TRBV20-1	TRBJ2-7	CSASSLDRDEQYF	TGCAGTGCTAGTTCCCTTGACAGGGACGAGCAGTACTTC
TRBD1	-	TRBV7-6	TRBJ1-5	CASSLGGQMYQPQHF	TGTGCCAGCAGCTTAGGGGGACAGATGTATCAGCCCCAGCATTTT
TRBD1	-	TRBV28	TRBJ2-2	CASRESGTGLVGELFF	TGTGCCAGCAGAGAATCGGGGACAGGGTTGGTCGGGGAGCTGTTTTTT
-	-	TRBV7-9	TRBJ1-4	CASSLGSGQLLF	TGTGCCAGCAGCTTAGGTAGTGGGCAGCTCCTTTTT
-	once	TRBV19	TRBJ1-1	CASSWDRGSVWTEAFF	TGTGCCAGTAGTTGGGATCGGGGGTCAGTGTGGACTGAAGCTTTCTTT
TRBD1	-	TRBV7-9	TRBJ1-6	CASSLGQNNSPLHF	TGTGCCAGCAGCCTGGGACAGAATAATTCACCCCTCCACTTT
-	-	TRBV30	TRBJ1-1	CAWTVRVTGTEAFF	TGTGCCTGGACCGTTCGAGTGACGGGCACTGAAGCTTTCTTT
-	-	TRBV11-2	TRBJ2-7	CASSFLSSYEQYF	TGTGCCAGCAGCTTCTTGTCCAGCTACGAGCAGTACTTC
TRBD1	-	TRBV30	TRBJ1-1	CVTRTGASTEAFF	TGTGTCACTAGGACAGGGGCAAGCACTGAAGCTTTCTTT
TRBD1	-	TRBV5-1	TRBJ1-1	CASSSSRQGPNTEAFF	TGCGCCAGCAGCTCCTCCCGACAGGGTCCGAACACTGAAGCTTTCTTT
TRBD1	-	TRBV18	TRBJ1-5	CASSRDRNSNQPQHF	TGTGCCAGCTCACGGGACAGAAATAGCAATCAGCCCCAGCATTTT
-	-	TRBV7-9	TRBJ1-1	CASSSIRQTEAFF	TGTGCCAGCAGCTCCATACGCCAGACTGAAGCTTTCTTT
-	-	TRBV19	TRBJ2-3	CASSLGGPGTDTQYF	TGTGCCAGTAGTCTCGGGGGGCCAGGAACAGATACGCAGTATTTT
TRBD2	few	TRBV19	TRBJ2-7	CASSTRLAGYHEQYF	TGTGCCAGTAGTACCCGACTAGCGGGGTACCACGAGCAGTACTTC
-	-	TRBV7-2	TRBJ1-5	CASSLNPISGPQHF	TGTGCCAGCAGCTTAAACCCCATTTCGGGACCCCAGCATTTT
TRBD2	-	TRBV4-1	TRBJ2-3	CASSRTSGGYTDTQYF	TGCGCCAGCAGCCGGACTAGCGGGGGGTACACAGATACGCAGTATTTT
-	-	TRBV7-9	TRBJ2-3	CASSPRRWEDTQYF	TGTGCCAGCAGCCCACGACGGTGGGAGGATACGCAGTATTTT
TRBD2	-	TRBV5-1	TRBJ2-7	CASSTSSGSGGEQYF	TGCGCCAGCAGCACGAGTTCAGGGTCGGGGGGCGAGCAGTACTTC
-	once	TRBV5-1	TRBJ1-2	CASVPGGTNYGYTF	TGCGCCAGCGTGCCCGGGGGGACGAACTATGGCTACACCTTC
-	-	TRBV11-2	TRBJ1-3	CASSLGRGGRENTIYF	TGTGCCAGCAGCTTAGGTCGCGGGGGGCGCGAAAACACCATATATTTT
-	-	TRBV10-3	TRBJ2-5	CAISKTVPTGGSETQYF	TGTGCCATCAGTAAAACCGTACCGACGGGGGGCTCAGAGACCCAGTACTTC
-	once	TRBV3-1/TRBV3-2	TRBJ2-4	CASSQESVNIQYF	TGTGCCAGCAGCCAAGAATCCGTGAACATTCAGTACTTC
TRBD1	-	TRBV30	TRBJ1-5	CAWSQGAGQPQHF	TGTGCCTGGAGCCAGGGGGCCGGCCAGCCCCAGCATTTT
TRBD1	-	TRBV7-2	TRBJ1-2	CASSQRGQGYGYTF	TGTGCCAGCAGCCAAAGGGGACAGGGGTATGGCTACACCTTC
-	-	TRBV30	TRBJ1-1	CAWSFQVNTEAFF	TGTGCCTGGAGTTTCCAGGTGAACACTGAAGCTTTCTTT
-	-	TRBV10-1	TRBJ1-4	CASSESRDGKLFF	TGCGCCAGCAGTGAGTCGCGGGACGGAAAACTGTTTTTT
-	-	TRBV30	TRBJ1-3	CAWSRTASGNTIYF	TGTGCCTGGAGTAGGACAGCCTCTGGAAACACCATATATTTT
-	-	TRBV7-2	TRBJ1-1	CASSFTQGYTEAFF	TGTGCCAGCAGCTTTACCCAGGGCTACACTGAAGCTTTCTTT
TRBD1	-	TRBV7-8	TRBJ1-2	CASSLVIFPGQGSDGYTF	TGTGCCAGCAGCTTAGTAATTTTTCCTGGACAGGGTTCGGATGGCTACACCTTC
-	-	TRBV6-5	TRBJ2-1	CASSRNRLDEQFF	TGTGCCAGCAGTAGAAACAGGTTAGATGAGCAGTTCTTC
-	-	TRBV9	TRBJ1-1	CASSVGNPGGTEAFF	TGTGCCAGCAGCGTGGGAAATCCCGGGGGCACTGAAGCTTTCTTT
-	-	TRBV27	TRBJ1-2	CASSHSGAWGYTF	TGTGCCAGCAGTCACTCAGGGGCTTGGGGCTACACCTTC
-	-	TRBV6-5	TRBJ2-5	CATAFSRRETQYF	TGTGCCACCGCGTTCAGCCGGCGGGAGACCCAGTACTTC
TRBD1	-	TRBV24-1	TRBJ1-4	CATSDPGQGPNEKLFF	TGTGCCACCAGTGATCCCGGACAGGGCCCTAATGAAAAACTGTTTTTT
TRBD1	-	TRBV18	TRBJ1-3	CASSPPQGQAGNTIYF	TGTGCCAGCTCACCACCCCAGGGACAGGCGGGAAACACCATATATTTT
-	-	TRBV10-2	TRBJ1-1	CASSDSQGRRAFF	TGCGCCAGCAGCGATTCACAAGGGAGGAGGGCTTTCTTT
TRBD1	-	TRBV27	TRBJ2-5	CASSYGTGGQETQYF	TGTGCCAGCAGTTACGGGACAGGGGGACAAGAGACCCAGTACTTC
-	-	TRBV6-5	TRBJ1-2	CASLGLSNYGYTF	TGTGCCAGCCTGGGACTGTCTAACTATGGCTACACCTTC
TRBD2	-	TRBV4-1	TRBJ2-1	CASNPEAGGANNEQFF	TGCGCCAGCAACCCCGAAGCCGGGGGGGCGAACAATGAGCAGTTCTTC